Listed below are T cell receptor beta chains from one sample, sequenced in a study of T cell changes during pregnancy in multiple sclerosis. Assay: immunoSEQ multiplex PCR; the TCRdb copy retains only in-frame clones and omits some. The sample includes tens of thousands of clones, about nine tenths of them seen just once. Sequenced material: CD8+ T cells from peripheral blood mononuclear cells, taken before pregnancy. These receptors all come from a female donor with multiple sclerosis, enrolled in a pregnancy study. The CDR3 runs from the conserved cysteine through the conserved F or W. The D gene is left open where the match is weak. Clone sizes are given selectively: once, few, many, or a class where the clone is expanded.

TRBD1	TRBV19	TRBJ1-6	14	NA	CASETGTDNSPLHF	TGTGCCAGTGAAACCGGGACAGATAATTCACCCCTCCACTTT
TRBD2	TRBV5-5	TRBJ2-3	14	NA	CASSSLRGFDTQYF	TGTGCCAGCAGCTCGCTGCGGGGGTTTGATACGCAGTATTTT
NA	TRBV5-6	TRBJ1-1	15	NA	CASTLELSMNTEAFF	TGTGCCAGCACCCTCGAGTTGTCGATGAACACTGAAGCTTTCTTT
NA	TRBV5-6	TRBJ1-1	13	NA	CASSLGRGAEAFF	TGTGCCAGCAGCTTGGGGCGGGGCGCTGAAGCTTTCTTT
NA	TRBV28	TRBJ2-2	15	NA	CASSLLTGFGGELFF	TGTGCCAGCAGTTTGTTAACAGGGTTCGGCGGGGAGCTGTTTTTT
NA	TRBV6-5	TRBJ2-2	15	once	CASSYDLTNTGELFF	TGTGCCAGCAGTTACGACTTGACGAACACCGGGGAGCTGTTTTTT
TRBD1	TRBV10-1	TRBJ2-2	17	NA	CASSPGPDRANTGELFF	TGCGCCAGCAGCCCCGGTCCTGACAGGGCGAACACCGGGGAGCTGTTTTTT
TRBD1	TRBV7-9	TRBJ1-2	15	NA	CASSLGPKQGHGYTF	TGTGCCAGCAGCTTAGGGCCGAAACAGGGGCATGGCTACACCTTC
NA	TRBV4-3	TRBJ1-6	16	NA	CASSQVSGGDNSPLHF	TGCGCCAGCAGCCAAGTATCGGGGGGGGATAATTCACCCCTCCACTTT
NA	TRBV7-3	TRBJ1-6	16	NA	CASSLTGREDNSPLHF	TGTGCCAGCAGCTTAACGGGGAGGGAGGATAATTCACCCCTCCACTTT
TRBD1	TRBV23-1	TRBJ2-3	16	NA	CASICHRGRWADTQYF	TGCGCCAGCATCTGCCACAGGGGACGCTGGGCAGATACGCAGTATTTT
TRBD1	TRBV7-9	TRBJ2-5	16	NA	CASSSLPGQGRETQYF	TGTGCCAGCAGCTCTCTACCGGGACAGGGCCGCGAGACCCAGTACTTC
TRBD1	TRBV6-5	TRBJ1-2	13	NA	CASRSQGALGYTF	TGTGCCAGCAGGTCACAGGGGGCGCTTGGCTACACCTTC
TRBD1	TRBV30	TRBJ2-5	14	NA	CAWSKGQGRETQYF	TGTGCCTGGAGTAAGGGACAGGGAAGGGAGACCCAGTACTTC
NA	TRBV6-5	TRBJ1-2	13	NA	CASSYRGEGGYTF	TGTGCCAGCAGTTACCGGGGGGAGGGAGGCTACACCTTC
NA	TRBV5-6	TRBJ1-1	16	NA	CASSHALWSVNGEAFF	TGTGCCAGCAGCCATGCGTTATGGAGCGTTAACGGTGAAGCTTTCTTT
NA	TRBV12-5	TRBJ2-7	19	NA	CASGLDRDGYGRINYEQYF	TGTGCTAGTGGTTTGGACAGGGATGGGTATGGTCGAATAAACTACGAGCAGTACTTC